This T cell receptor beta chain appears in the sequencing data of a study of shared clonotypes between healthy human individuals. Per germline, CDR1 KGHSH and CDR2 LQKENI. This CDR3 has 14 residues. Unmatched junction bases numbered 7, after V lost 2 bases and J lost 6 bases. Generated by immunoSEQ multiplex PCR, the TCRdb table keeps only in-frame clones and is missing some. The sample has about 1.5 million clones; around 95% are singletons. The genes are TRBV18 and TRBJ2-7; 7 bases are shared with TRBD1. The receptor was derived from a man aged 25-45 years in good health. Sequences were obtained from naive CD4+ T cells sorted from blood. As for subset: CD45RA+ positively selected. For the CDR3, the DNA is TGTGCCAGCTCACCAATGACAGGGCCTGGCGAGCAGTACTTC. Translation gives CASSPMTGPGEQYF.